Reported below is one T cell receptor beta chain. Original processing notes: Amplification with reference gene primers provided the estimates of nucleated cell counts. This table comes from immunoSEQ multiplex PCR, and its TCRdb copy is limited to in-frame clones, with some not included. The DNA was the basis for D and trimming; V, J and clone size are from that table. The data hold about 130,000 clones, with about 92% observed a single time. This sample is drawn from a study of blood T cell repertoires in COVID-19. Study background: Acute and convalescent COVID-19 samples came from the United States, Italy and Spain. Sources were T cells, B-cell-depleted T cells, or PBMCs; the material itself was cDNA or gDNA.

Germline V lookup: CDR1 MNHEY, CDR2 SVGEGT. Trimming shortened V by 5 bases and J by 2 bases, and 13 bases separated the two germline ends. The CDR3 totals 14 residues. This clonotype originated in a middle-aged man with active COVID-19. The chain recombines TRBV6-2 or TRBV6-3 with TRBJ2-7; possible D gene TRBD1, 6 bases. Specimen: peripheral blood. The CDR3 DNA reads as TGTGCCAGCAGTCCGCCCAGGGGAGCCTACGAGCAGTACTTC. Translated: CASSPPRGAYEQYF.